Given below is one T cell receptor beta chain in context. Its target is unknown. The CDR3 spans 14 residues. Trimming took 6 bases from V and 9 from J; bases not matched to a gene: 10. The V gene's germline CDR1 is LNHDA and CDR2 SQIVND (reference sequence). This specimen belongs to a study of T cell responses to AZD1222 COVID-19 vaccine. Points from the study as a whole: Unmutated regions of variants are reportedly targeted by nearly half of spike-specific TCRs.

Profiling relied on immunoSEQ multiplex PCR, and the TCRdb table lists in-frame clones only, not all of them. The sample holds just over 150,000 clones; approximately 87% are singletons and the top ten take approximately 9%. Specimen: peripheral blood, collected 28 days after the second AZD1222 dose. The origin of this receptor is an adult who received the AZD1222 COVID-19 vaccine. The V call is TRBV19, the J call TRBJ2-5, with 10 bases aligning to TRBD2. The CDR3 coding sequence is TGTGCCAGTAGCCGTCTAGCGGGAGAGGGGGCCCAGTACTTC. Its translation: CASSRLAGEGAQYF.